Presented here are 22 T cell receptor beta chains from one specimen sequenced in a study of blood T cell repertoires in COVID-19. TCRdb keeps only in-frame clones here, not all; method: immunoSEQ multiplex PCR. Of about 24,000 clones in the sample, around 92% were seen once. Sequencing input: peripheral blood. The receptors here all came from an older man with active COVID-19.

The chain is built from TRBV6-5 and TRBJ1-6; tentative D call: TRBD1 (5 bases). V lost 0 bases, J lost 10 bases, and 13 bases lay in between. CDR1 is MNHEY, CDR2 SVGAGI, per germline. The CDR3 is 15 residues long. The CDR3 DNA reads as TGTGCCAGCAGTTACTCTATCAGGGATCGGTCACCCCTCCACTTT. Protein product: CASSYSIRDRSPLHF.

A single count supports this clone. The rearrangement links TRBV7-9 to TRBJ2-4; D is possibly TRBD1 (7 bases). Germline V gives CDR1 SEHNR, CDR2 FQNEAQ (reference sequence). Deletions cut 5 bases from V and 0 bases from J, with 11 bases between. This CDR3 region has 15 residues. The CDR3 loop reads CASSRGTVAKNIQYF. CDR3 in DNA: TGTGCCAGCAGCCGGGGGACAGTAGCCAAAAACATTCAGTACTTC.

This CDR3 is CASSASGRDYNEQFF. The CDR3, as DNA: TGTGCCAGCAGCGCGAGCGGGAGGGATTACAATGAGCAGTTCTTC. V usage is TRBV6-5 and J usage is TRBJ2-1, with 10 bases that match TRBD2. The CDR3 is made up of 15 amino acids. After removal of 6 bases from V and 4 bases from J, the junction contained 6 bases not matched to a gene. Germline CDR1 and CDR2: MNHEY and SVGAGI.

The count of this clone is one. The junction differs from germline at one of its ends, possibly a read error. This chain links TRBV5-6 with TRBJ2-1; 16 nucleotides align to TRBD2. This CDR3 has 14 amino acids. Germline V gene lookup returns CDR1 SGHDT and CDR2 YYEEEE. The CDR3 sequence is CASSWGTSGREPFF. CDR3 coding DNA: TGTGCCAGCAGCTGGGGGACTAGCGGGAGGGAGCCGTTCTTC.

This sequence joins TRBV7-9 and TRBJ1-3; TRBD1 might be the D (5 bases). Trimming shortened V by 4 bases and J by 0 bases, and 19 bases separated the two germline ends. The germline V gene encodes CDR1 SEHNR and CDR2 FQNEAQ (reference sequence). This CDR3 contains 18 residues. The CDR3, as DNA: TGTGCCAGCAGCTCTCAGAAACTACAGGTATACTCTGGAAACACCATATATTTT. It encodes CASSSQKLQVYSGNTIYF. The variable domain in full, with the rest retrieved from reference TRBV7-9 and TRBJ1-3, is DTGVSQNPRHKITKRGQNVTFRCDPISEHNRLYWYRQTLGQGPEFLTYFQNEAQLEKSRLLSDRFSAERPKGSFSTLEIQRTEQGDSAMYLCASSSQKLQVYSGNTIYFGEGSWLTVV.

The rearrangement links TRBV7-9 to TRBJ2-2; D may be TRBD2 (5 bases). CDR1 is SEHNR, CDR2 FQNEAQ, per germline (reference sequence). Trimming pared 3 bases from V and 1 base from J, leaving 12 bases between. This CDR3 contains 16 residues. The CDR3 loop reads CASSFGEQKNTGELFF. The CDR3 DNA reads as TGTGCCAGCAGCTTCGGGGAACAGAAGAACACCGGGGAGCTGTTTTTT. The full variable domain, completed using reference TRBV7-9 and TRBJ2-2, is DTGVSQNPRHKITKRGQNVTFRCDPISEHNRLYWYRQTLGQGPEFLTYFQNEAQLEKSRLLSDRFSAERPKGSFSTLEIQRTEQGDSAMYLCASSFGEQKNTGELFFGEGSRLTVL.

The V call is TRBV7-2, the J call TRBJ2-7; 7 bases map to TRBD2. Germline CDR1 is SGHTA and CDR2 is FQGNSA. J was trimmed by 4 bases and V by 5 bases; bases with no gene match: 11. CDR3 length: 15 amino acids. The CDR3 nucleotides read TGTGCCAGCAGCCCCTGGACTAGTGGGGATTACGAGCAGTACTTC. Protein sequence: CASSPWTSGDYEQYF.

The chain uses TRBV28 and TRBJ2-7; TRBD1 aligns across 7 bases. V lost 0 bases, J lost 2 bases, and 16 bases stayed unmatched. Germline V CDR1 and CDR2: MDHEN, SYDVKM. This CDR3 is 19 amino acids long. The DNA of the CDR3 is TGTGCCAGCAGTTTATGGCCCTTTACAGGGGTTTCGGTTACCTACGAGCAGTACTTC. This sequence encodes CASSLWPFTGVSVTYEQYF.

This chain uses TRBV28 with TRBJ2-7; 9 nucleotides line up with TRBD2. V gave up 3 bases and J gave up 6 bases; unmatched junction bases: 9. The CDR3 length is 15 residues. Germline lookup yields CDR1 MDHEN and CDR2 SYDVKM. This CDR3 reads CASSLGGGVQGEQYF. Here the CDR3 DNA reads TGTGCCAGCAGTTTGGGCGGGGGGGTTCAGGGCGAGCAGTACTTC.

The genes are TRBV21-1 and TRBJ2-7; the D call of TRBD1 is as the table states it, not checked on the DNA. TRBV21-1 represents a pseudogene. This CDR3 region has 17 residues. DNA for the CDR3: TGTGCCAGCAGCAAAGCCCCCGGGGACAGGGTATCCTACGAGCAGTACTTC. Translating it yields CASSKAPGDRVSYEQYF.

The J gene is TRBJ2-1, the V gene TRBV4-2, with 13 bases matching TRBD2. The junction had 13 bases not matched to a gene; V was cut back by 4 bases and J by 1 base. CDR1 is LGHNA, CDR2 YNFKEQ, per germline. The CDR3 runs 20 residues. CDR3 in DNA: TGTGCCAGCAGCCCACGAACTAGCGGGGGGGCCGGGGGGTCCTACAATGAGCAGTTCTTC. It codes for CASSPRTSGGAGGSYNEQFF.

The chain employs TRBV19 and TRBJ2-3; maybe TRBD2 (6 bases). CDR1 is LNHDA and CDR2 is SQIVND in the germline V gene (reference sequence). The CDR3 has 13 amino acids. Trimming took off 4 bases at V and 11 bases at J, with 16 bases between the two ends. The CDR3 DNA reads as TGTGCCAGTAGTACCTCCTCCGGGACTCGGCAGTATTTT. Amino acid sequence: CASSTSSGTRQYF.

The chain employs TRBV6-6 and TRBJ2-7; a weak D match, TRBD1 (5 bases). The CDR3 length is 12 residues. The germline V gene encodes CDR1 MNHNY and CDR2 SVGAGI (reference sequence). Trimming left V 6 bases short and J 3 bases short, with 9 bases between. Written as DNA, the CDR3 is TGTGCCAGCAGCCCTAGGGGCTACGAGCAGTACTTC. Translated, it gives CASSPRGYEQYF.

The rearrangement uses TRBV28 and TRBJ1-6; 7 nucleotides align to TRBD1. Per germline, CDR1 MDHEN and CDR2 SYDVKM. After removal of 6 bases from V and 4 bases from J, the junction contained 3 bases not matched to a gene. The CDR3 covers 14 residues. This CDR3 reads CASRQGGYNSPLHF. As DNA, the CDR3 is TGTGCCAGCAGGCAGGGGGGATATAATTCACCCCTCCACTTT.

The V and J genes are TRBV19 and TRBJ2-3; D remains unclear. There are 14 residues in the CDR3. The ends were cut back, 3 bases at V and 1 base at J, with 8 bases in the middle. Germline V lookup: CDR1 LNHDA, CDR2 SQIVND (reference sequence). The CDR3 DNA sequence: TGTGCCAGTAGTATTTCCCCCGGCACAGATACGCAGTATTTT. Translation gives CASSISPGTDTQYF. The complete variable domain, with remaining parts taken from reference TRBV19 and TRBJ2-3, reads DGGITQSPKYLFRKEGQNVTLSCEQNLNHDAMYWYRQDPGQGLRLIYYSQIVNDFQKGDIAEGYSVSREKKESFPLTVTSAQKNPTAFYLCASSISPGTDTQYFGPGTRLTVL.

This chain connects TRBV7-2 to TRBJ1-6; D uncertain. Trimming removed 2 bases at V and 8 bases at J, with 10 bases between. This CDR3 has 14 amino acids. Per germline, CDR1 SGHTA and CDR2 FQGNSA. CDR3 in DNA: TGTGCCAGCAGCTTATATCGGCGGGATTCACCCCTCCACTTT. This gives the protein CASSLYRRDSPLHF.

The J gene is TRBJ2-1, the V gene TRBV7-9; possibly TRBD1 for D (5 bases). V was cut by 2 bases and J by 4 bases, with 12 bases left in between. CDR1 and CDR2 from the germline V gene are SEHNR and FQNEAQ (reference sequence). The CDR3 spans 15 residues. CDR3 sequence (DNA): TGTGCCAGCAGCTTACGCGACAGTCATTACAATGAGCAGTTCTTC. Encoded protein: CASSLRDSHYNEQFF. The variable domain in full, completed from reference TRBV7-9 and TRBJ2-1, reads DTGVSQNPRHKITKRGQNVTFRCDPISEHNRLYWYRQTLGQGPEFLTYFQNEAQLEKSRLLSDRFSAERPKGSFSTLEIQRTEQGDSAMYLCASSLRDSHYNEQFFGPGTRLTVL.

This clone was detected once. The gene calls are TRBV6-5 and TRBJ2-3; D is perhaps TRBD2 (6 bases). V was cut by 6 bases and J by 7 bases, with 11 bases left in between. The CDR3 has 12 amino acids. CDR1 MNHEY and CDR2 SVGAGI come from the germline V gene. The CDR3 here is CASSGTRHTQYF. CDR3 DNA: TGTGCCAGCAGCGGGACTCGGCATACGCAGTATTTT.

V gene TRBV6-5 combines with J gene TRBJ1-6, with a weak D call TRBD1 (5 bases). CDR3 length: 13 amino acids. V dropped 4 bases and J dropped 10 bases, with 11 bases sitting between them. Per germline, CDR1 MNHEY and CDR2 SVGAGI. The CDR3 region is CASSSRQRSPLHF. DNA of the CDR3: TGTGCCAGCAGTTCCCGACAGAGGTCACCCCTCCACTTT.

The rearrangement joins TRBV6-2 or TRBV6-3 to TRBJ2-2, with D possibly being TRBD1 (5 bases). V lost 0 bases and J lost 5, with 10 bases in between. This CDR3 is built from 15 residues. From germline, CDR1 is MNHEY and CDR2 SVGEGT. The CDR3 spells CASSYSVRVTGELFF. CDR3 in DNA: TGTGCCAGCAGTTACTCGGTCAGGGTAACCGGGGAGCTGTTTTTT.

The chain couples TRBV6-6 to TRBJ1-1; D may be TRBD1 (6 bases). The germline gives CDR1 MNHNY, CDR2 SVGAGI (reference sequence). V lost 4 bases, J lost 9 bases, and 21 bases lay in between. The CDR3 runs to 15 residues. CDR3 protein: CASSFLRDTASKAFF. For the CDR3, the DNA is TGTGCCAGCAGTTTCCTCCGGGACACGGCCTCTAAAGCTTTCTTT.

The CDR3 loop reads CASSPDRSYFDSPLHF. Written as DNA, the CDR3 is TGTGCCAGCAGCCCGGACAGATCCTATTTCGATTCACCCCTCCACTTT. This sequence joins TRBV7-9 and TRBJ1-6, with TRBD1 as a possible D gene (6 bases). V was cut by 5 bases and J by 8 bases, with 19 bases left in between. The CDR3 consists of 16 residues. CDR1 and CDR2 from the germline V gene are SEHNR and FQNEAQ (reference sequence).